The 2 T cell receptor beta chains reported below all come from one sample, sequenced in a study of naive and memory T cell subsets. Two oligonucleotides, mixed equimolar, formed the beta constant-region primer covering TRBC1 and TRBC2. Four rounds of PCR amplified the ligated cDNA using nested alpha and beta constant-region primers plus SP2. TCRdb recomputed calls from the UMI-ligation and nested PCR reads with MiXCR, one row per CDR3 protein. This sample has about 140,000 distinct CDR3 sequences; around 21% occur once, and the top ten carry 0.6% to 0.8%. Which antigens these TCRs recognize remains unknown. Findings and limits, study-wide: Possibly reflecting memory cells re-expressing CD45RA, a few larger clonotypes occurred in naive repertoires, especially CD8.

Sequencing was performed on naive CD8+ T cells from blood. These receptors all come from a human donor in good health.

This clonotype was found many times. The genes are TRBV7-9 and TRBJ1-2; D gene uncertain. The V gene lost 0 bases and the J gene lost 2 bases, with 7 bases spanning the gap. Per germline, CDR1 SEHNR and CDR2 FQNEAQ (reference sequence). The CDR3 is made up of 14 amino acids. This CDR3 reads CASSLADLNYGYTF. The DNA of the CDR3 is TGTGCCAGCAGCTTAGCGGATCTGAACTATGGCTACACCTTC.

The chain combines TRBV7-6 with TRBJ2-1; TRBD1 agrees at 8 bases. Germline V gene data show CDR1 as SGHVS and CDR2 as FNYEAQ. After removal of 6 bases from V and 8 bases from J, the junction contained 12 bases not matched to a gene. This CDR3 comprises 15 residues. CDR3 in DNA: TGTGCCAGCAGTCAAACTTGGACAGGGCAAGATGAGCAGTTCTTC. It encodes CASSQTWTGQDEQFF.